This T cell receptor beta chain was retrieved from a study of T cell responses to AZD1222 COVID-19 vaccine. As regards this clone: Its antigen is currently unknown.

Measured with immunoSEQ multiplex PCR; TCRdb has only the in-frame clones, and not every one. The repertoire includes about 73,000 clones, roughly 89% of them detected once, and about 9.3% sits in the top ten. General study results and limits: There were mostly white British donors and more females than males, and clonal diversity was possibly underestimated. Distributed over spike, vaccine-associated CD4 TCRs predominated at 160-218 and 743-854. Spike-specific TCR depth and breadth grew after two AZD1222 doses. AZD1222 recipients seropositive at baseline numbered only 6 or 7.

CDR1 and CDR2 from the germline V gene are SGDLS and YYNGEE. The CDR3 extends over 16 amino acids. With 0 bases removed from V and 6 bases from J, the gap between germline ends came to 18 bases. V is TRBV9 and J is TRBJ1-2, with D unclear. The starting material was peripheral blood, obtained 28 days after the second AZD1222 dose. The source of this sequence is an adult who received the AZD1222 COVID-19 vaccine. As DNA, the CDR3 is TGTGCCAGCAGCGTAGCTGGAACCCAGGATCGCGATGGCTACACCTTC. It yields the protein CASSVAGTQDRDGYTF.